The rows below give T cell receptor beta chains drawn from one sample of a study of blood T cell repertoires in COVID-19. Using immunoSEQ multiplex PCR, the repertoire was profiled, and TCRdb retains in-frame clones only, with some absent. The sample lists some 110,000 clones, around nine tenths occurring once. Material for sequencing was peripheral blood. All receptors derive from a human donor with active COVID-19. The donor label of this sample is uncertain. Each CDR3 is given with its conserved first and last residue. The D gene is left open where the match is weak. Not all rows give a size; the values are once, few, many and, for expanded clones, a class.

j_call d_call clone_size v_call cdr3_aa cdr3_nt
TRBJ2-3 NA NA TRBV9 CASSVRRSGTDTQYF TGTGCCAGCAGCGTAAGACGTAGCGGCACAGATACGCAGTATTTT
TRBJ1-1 TRBD1 NA TRBV5-1 CASSLGQAAMNTEAFF TGCGCCAGCAGCTTAGGACAGGCGGCAATGAACACTGAAGCTTTCTTT
TRBJ1-2 TRBD1 NA TRBV20-1 CSASTGQVGGYTF TGCAGTGCTAGTACAGGACAGGTGGGGGGCTACACCTTC
TRBJ1-2 NA NA TRBV5-6 CASRWWGPDYGYTF TGTGCCAGCAGGTGGTGGGGGCCCGACTATGGCTACACCTTC
TRBJ1-3 NA NA TRBV15 CATSRDWRAGNTIYF TGTGCCACCAGCAGAGACTGGAGGGCTGGAAACACCATATATTTT
TRBJ1-1 TRBD1 NA TRBV6-5 CAGGTGGTEAFF TGTGCCGGAGGGACAGGGGGCACTGAAGCTTTCTTT
TRBJ2-5 NA NA TRBV5-1 CASSPVREETQYF TGCGCCAGCAGCCCGGTAAGAGAAGAGACCCAGTACTTC
TRBJ1-4 TRBD1 NA TRBV6-2/TRBV6-3 CASSYFTGESGEKLFF TGTGCCAGCAGTTACTTTACAGGGGAGAGTGGTGAAAAACTGTTTTTT
TRBJ1-6 TRBD1 few TRBV6-6 CASSKPGTGPSPLHF TGTGCCAGCAGTAAACCCGGGACAGGGCCTTCACCCCTCCACTTT
TRBJ2-1 NA NA TRBV29-1 CSVEGQGISYNEQFF TGCAGCGTTGAAGGGCAGGGGATCTCCTACAATGAGCAGTTCTTC
TRBJ2-2 TRBD2 NA TRBV9 CASSSRAGGRQTGELFF TGTGCCAGCAGCTCCCGGGCGGGGGGGCGGCAAACCGGGGAGCTGTTTTTT
TRBJ1-5 TRBD1 NA TRBV2 CASSPMGQPNQPQHF TGTGCCAGCAGTCCGATGGGACAGCCCAATCAGCCCCAGCATTTT
TRBJ2-1 NA NA TRBV9 CASSVDTSVPGLFYNEQFF TGTGCCAGCAGCGTAGATACTTCCGTGCCAGGCCTGTTCTACAATGAGCAGTTCTTC
TRBJ1-1 TRBD1 NA TRBV6-5 CASNAGTGRTEAFF TGTGCCAGCAATGCCGGGACAGGGAGGACTGAAGCTTTCTTT
TRBJ1-2 TRBD1 NA TRBV29-1 CSVGFSWQGAEGDYGYTF TGCAGCGTTGGTTTTTCGTGGCAGGGGGCTGAGGGAGACTATGGCTACACCTTC